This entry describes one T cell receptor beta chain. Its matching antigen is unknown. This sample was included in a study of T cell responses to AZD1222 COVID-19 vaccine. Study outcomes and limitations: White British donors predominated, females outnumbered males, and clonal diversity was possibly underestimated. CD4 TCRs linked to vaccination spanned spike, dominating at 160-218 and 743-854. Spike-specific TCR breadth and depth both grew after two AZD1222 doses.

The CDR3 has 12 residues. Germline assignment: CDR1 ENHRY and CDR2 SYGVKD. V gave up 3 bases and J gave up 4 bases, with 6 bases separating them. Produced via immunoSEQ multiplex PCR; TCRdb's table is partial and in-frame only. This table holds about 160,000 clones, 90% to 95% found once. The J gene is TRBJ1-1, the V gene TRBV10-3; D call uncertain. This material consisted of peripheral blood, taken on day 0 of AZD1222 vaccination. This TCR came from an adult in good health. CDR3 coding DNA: TGTGCCATCAGTGATTTGGTCACTGAAGCTTTCTTT. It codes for CAISDLVTEAFF.